This TCR beta chain was profiled in a study of OX40 agonist ivuxolimab in advanced cancers. Study findings and constraints: Low normalized T-cell clonal expansion was also seen in some nonresponders.

TCRdb keeps only in-frame clones here, not all; method: immunoSEQ multiplex PCR. The table has 57,000 or so clones, around nine tenths seen once. The junction had 10 bases not matched to a gene; V was cut back by 1 base and J by 9 bases. Per the germline V gene, CDR1 is SGHVS and CDR2 is FNYEAQ. This CDR3 has 16 residues. Regarding this clone: What it binds is not known.

The rearrangement links TRBV7-6 to TRBJ2-1, with TRBD2 matching 9 bases. The sequencing used CD4+ or CD8+ T cells sorted from blood, collected in a trial of the OX40 agonist ivuxolimab. This TCR derives from an adult with an advanced solid tumor such as melanoma, head and neck, liver or kidney cancer. CDR3 coding DNA: TGTGCCAGCAGCTTAGGTGGCGGGAGGGCCTTAGGTGAGCAGTTCTTC. Its translation: CASSLGGGRALGEQFF. The full variable domain, its missing parts supplied by reference TRBV7-6 and TRBJ2-1, is GAGVSQSPRYKVTKRGQDVALRCDPISGHVSLYWYRQALGQGPEFLTYFNYEAQQDKSGLPNDRFSAERPEGSISTLTIQRTEQRDSAMYRCASSLGGGRALGEQFFGPGTRLTVL.